This T cell receptor (beta chain) was sequenced during a study of spatial heterogeneity in lung cancer. The V end lost 4 bases, the J end lost 0 bases, and 12 bases lay between the germline ends. The germline gives CDR1 SGHNT, CDR2 YENEEA. The CDR3 runs 15 residues. Using its own MiXCR run on the 5' RACE reads, TCRdb lists one record per CDR3 protein. The repertoire holds 95,000 to 130,000 distinct CDR3 sequences, with 10% to 15% as singletons. Sample time point: blood at routine non-recurrence follow-up after resection. The sequenced material consisted of unsorted whole RNA from tumor, nontumor lung or frozen PBMC.

The material sequenced was PBMCs, taken at follow-up. This chain joins TRBV11-3 and TRBJ1-1; D not resolved. The sequence was collected from a male donor with early-stage non-small cell lung cancer. CDR3 nucleotide sequence: TGTGCCAGCAGCTCAGATCTGTACATGAACACTGAAGCTTTCTTT. Its translation is CASSSDLYMNTEAFF.